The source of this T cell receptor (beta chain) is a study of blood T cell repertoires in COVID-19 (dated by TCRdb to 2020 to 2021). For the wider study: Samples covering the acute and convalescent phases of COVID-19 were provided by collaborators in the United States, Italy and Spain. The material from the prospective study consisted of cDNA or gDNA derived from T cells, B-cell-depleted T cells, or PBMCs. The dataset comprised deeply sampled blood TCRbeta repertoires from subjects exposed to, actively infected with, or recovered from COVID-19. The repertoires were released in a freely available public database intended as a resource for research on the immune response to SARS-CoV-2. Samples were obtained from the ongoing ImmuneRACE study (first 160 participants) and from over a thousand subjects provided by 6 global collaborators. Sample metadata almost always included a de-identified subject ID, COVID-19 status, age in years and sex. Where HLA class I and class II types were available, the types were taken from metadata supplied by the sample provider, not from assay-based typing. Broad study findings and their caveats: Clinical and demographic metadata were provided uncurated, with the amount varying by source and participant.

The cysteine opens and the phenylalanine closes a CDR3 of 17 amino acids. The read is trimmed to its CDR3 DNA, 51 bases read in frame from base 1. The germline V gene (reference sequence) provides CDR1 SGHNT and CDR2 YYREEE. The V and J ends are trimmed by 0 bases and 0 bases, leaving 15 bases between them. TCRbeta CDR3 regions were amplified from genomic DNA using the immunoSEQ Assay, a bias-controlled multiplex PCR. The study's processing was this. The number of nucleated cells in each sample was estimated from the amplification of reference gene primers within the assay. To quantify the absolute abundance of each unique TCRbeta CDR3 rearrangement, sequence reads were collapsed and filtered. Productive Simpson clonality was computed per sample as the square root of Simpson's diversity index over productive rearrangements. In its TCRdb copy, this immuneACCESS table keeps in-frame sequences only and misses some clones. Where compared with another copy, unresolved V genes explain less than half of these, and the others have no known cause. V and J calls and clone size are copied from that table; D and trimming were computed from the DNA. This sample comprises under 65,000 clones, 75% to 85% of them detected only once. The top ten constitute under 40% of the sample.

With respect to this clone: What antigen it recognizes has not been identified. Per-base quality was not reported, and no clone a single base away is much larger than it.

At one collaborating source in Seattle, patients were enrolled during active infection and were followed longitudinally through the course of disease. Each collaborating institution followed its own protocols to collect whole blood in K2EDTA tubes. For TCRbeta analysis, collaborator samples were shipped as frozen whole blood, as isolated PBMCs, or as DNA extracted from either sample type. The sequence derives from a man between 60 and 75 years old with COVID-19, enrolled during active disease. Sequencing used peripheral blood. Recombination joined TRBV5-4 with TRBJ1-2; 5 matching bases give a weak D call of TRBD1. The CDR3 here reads CASSLGRGTGANYGYTF. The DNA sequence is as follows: TGTGCCAGCAGCTTGGGAAGGGGTACGGGGGCTAACTATGGCTACACCTTC.